This TCR beta chain was recovered during a study of blood T cell repertoires in COVID-19. Study summary: Sites across the United States, Italy and Spain contributed samples from acute and convalescent COVID-19. T cells, B-cell-depleted T cells, or PBMCs provided the cDNA or gDNA that served as material.

This table comes from immunoSEQ multiplex PCR, and its TCRdb copy is limited to in-frame clones, with some not included. The sample records approximately 280,000 clones, around 83% being singletons. It was within 2 weeks before study entry that exposed participants met a COVID-19 case. The clonotype was recovered from a man between 40 and 49 years old who had been exposed to COVID-19. Sequenced input: PBMCs or T cells enriched from blood (not recorded which).

The DNA of the CDR3 is TGTGCCACCAGCGGACCAAGGCGGCGGGATTCACCCCTCCACTTT. Translated: CATSGPRRRDSPLHF. The chain couples TRBV15 to TRBJ1-6, with unresolved D. From germline, CDR1 is LNHNV and CDR2 YYDKDF (reference sequence). The CDR3 has 15 amino acids. The V end was cut by 5 bases, the J end by 8 bases, with 16 bases between.